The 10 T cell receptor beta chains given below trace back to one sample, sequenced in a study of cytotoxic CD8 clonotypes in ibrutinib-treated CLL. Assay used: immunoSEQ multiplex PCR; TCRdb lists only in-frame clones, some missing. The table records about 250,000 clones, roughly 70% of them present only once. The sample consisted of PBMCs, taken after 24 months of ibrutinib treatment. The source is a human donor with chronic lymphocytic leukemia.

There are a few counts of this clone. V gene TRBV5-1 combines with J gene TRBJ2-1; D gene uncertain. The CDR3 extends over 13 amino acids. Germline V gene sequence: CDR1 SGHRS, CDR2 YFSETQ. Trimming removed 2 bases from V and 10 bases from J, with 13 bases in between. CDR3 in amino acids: CASSFGETGEQFF. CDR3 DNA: TGCGCCAGCAGCTTTGGCGAAACTGGAGAGCAGTTCTTC.

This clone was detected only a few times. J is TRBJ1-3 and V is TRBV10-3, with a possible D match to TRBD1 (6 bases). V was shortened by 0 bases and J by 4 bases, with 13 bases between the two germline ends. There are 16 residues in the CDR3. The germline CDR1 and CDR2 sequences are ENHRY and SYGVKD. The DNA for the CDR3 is TGTGCCATCAGTGAGTCCCGACAGGACACAGGAAACACCATATATTTT. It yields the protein CAISESRQDTGNTIYF.

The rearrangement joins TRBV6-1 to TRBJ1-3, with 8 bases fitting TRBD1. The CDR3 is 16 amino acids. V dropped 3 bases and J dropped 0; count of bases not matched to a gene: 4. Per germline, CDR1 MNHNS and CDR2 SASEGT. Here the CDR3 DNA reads TGTGCCAGCAGTGAGATGACAGGGGACTCTGGAAACACCATATATTTT. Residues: CASSEMTGDSGNTIYF.

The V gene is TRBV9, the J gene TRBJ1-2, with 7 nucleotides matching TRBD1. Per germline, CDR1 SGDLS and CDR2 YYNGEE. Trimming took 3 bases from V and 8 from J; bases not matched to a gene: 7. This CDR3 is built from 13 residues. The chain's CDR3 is CASSGQGSWGYTF. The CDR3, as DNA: TGTGCCAGCAGCGGACAGGGTTCTTGGGGCTACACCTTC. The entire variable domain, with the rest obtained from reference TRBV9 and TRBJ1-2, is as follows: DSGVTQTPKHLITATGQRVTLRCSPRSGDLSVYWYQQSLDQGLQFLIQYYNGEERAKGNILERFSAQQFPDLHSELNLSSLELGDSALYFCASSGQGSWGYTFGSGTRLTVV.

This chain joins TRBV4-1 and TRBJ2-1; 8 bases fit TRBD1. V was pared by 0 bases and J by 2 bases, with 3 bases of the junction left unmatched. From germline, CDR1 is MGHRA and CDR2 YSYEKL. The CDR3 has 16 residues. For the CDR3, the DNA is TGCGCCAGCAGCCAAGATCTGACAGGGGCCTACAATGAGCAGTTCTTC. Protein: CASSQDLTGAYNEQFF.

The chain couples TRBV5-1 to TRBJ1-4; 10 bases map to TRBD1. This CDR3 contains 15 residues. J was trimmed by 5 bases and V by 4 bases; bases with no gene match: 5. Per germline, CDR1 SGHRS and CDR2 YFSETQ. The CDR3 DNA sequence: TGCGCCAGCAGCCCGCTGGGACAGGGGAATGAAAAACTGTTTTTT. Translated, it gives CASSPLGQGNEKLFF.

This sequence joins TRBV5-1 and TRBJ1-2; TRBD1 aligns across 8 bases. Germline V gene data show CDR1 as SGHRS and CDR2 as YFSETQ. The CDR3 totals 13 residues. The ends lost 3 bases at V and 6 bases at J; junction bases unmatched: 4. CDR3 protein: CASSYQGADGYTF. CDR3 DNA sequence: TGCGCCAGCAGCTACCAGGGGGCTGATGGCTACACCTTC.

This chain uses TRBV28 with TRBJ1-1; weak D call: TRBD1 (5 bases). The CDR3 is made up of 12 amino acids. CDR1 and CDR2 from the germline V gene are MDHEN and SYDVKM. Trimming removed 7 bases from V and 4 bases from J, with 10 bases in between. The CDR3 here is CASKQGGTEAFF. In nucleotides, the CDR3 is TGTGCCAGCAAGCAGGGAGGCACTGAAGCTTTCTTT.

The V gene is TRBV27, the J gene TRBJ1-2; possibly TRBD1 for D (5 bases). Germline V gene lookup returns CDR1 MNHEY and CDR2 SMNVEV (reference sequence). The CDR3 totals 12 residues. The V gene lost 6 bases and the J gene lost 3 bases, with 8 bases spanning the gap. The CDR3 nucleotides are TGTGCCAGCAGGGGACGGTACTATGGCTACACCTTC. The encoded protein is CASRGRYYGYTF.

CDR3: CASRITRDSYEQYF. The CDR3, as DNA: TGTGCCAGCAGAATAACCAGGGACAGTTACGAGCAGTACTTC. The rearrangement joins TRBV6-5 to TRBJ2-7; the match to TRBD1 covers 7 bases. Germline trimming cut 6 bases from V and 4 bases from J; bases unmatched to any gene: 9. This CDR3 contains 14 residues. Germline CDR1 is MNHEY and CDR2 is SVGAGI.